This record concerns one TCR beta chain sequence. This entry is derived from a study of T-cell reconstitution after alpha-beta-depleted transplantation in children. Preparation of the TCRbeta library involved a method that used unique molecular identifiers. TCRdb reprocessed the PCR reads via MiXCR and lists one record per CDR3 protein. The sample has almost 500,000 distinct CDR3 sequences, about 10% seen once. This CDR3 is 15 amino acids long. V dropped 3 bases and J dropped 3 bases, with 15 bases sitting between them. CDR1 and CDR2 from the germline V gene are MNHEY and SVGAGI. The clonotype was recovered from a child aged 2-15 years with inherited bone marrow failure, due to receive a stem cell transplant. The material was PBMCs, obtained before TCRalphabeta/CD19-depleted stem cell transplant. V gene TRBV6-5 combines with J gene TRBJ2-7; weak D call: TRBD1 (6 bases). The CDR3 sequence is CASSYYRVGDYEQYF. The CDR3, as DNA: TGTGCCAGCAGTTATTACAGGGTGGGGGACTACGAGCAGTACTTC.